This T cell receptor beta chain was observed in a study of T cells in Graves' hyperthyroidism and ophthalmopathy. The CDR3 is made up of 13 amino acids. Trimming left V 2 bases short and J 2 bases short, with 8 bases between. CDR1 is SGDLS and CDR2 is YYNGEE in the germline V gene. This clonotype was counted at least ten times. It was RNA transcripts that yielded the amplified TCR beta CDR3 regions. TCR CDR3 underwent first-round RT-PCR with the HTBI primer set. TCRdb passed the multiplex PCR reads through MiXCR, listing each CDR3 protein once. The table lists approximately 370,000 distinct CDR3 sequences, roughly a sixth of them singletons.

The sequence was collected from a woman in her 30s with Graves' hyperthyroidism that later progressed to Graves' ophthalmopathy. The V gene is TRBV9, the J gene TRBJ2-7; D gene uncertain. The sequenced material came from blood. CDR3 loop: CASSVDGTYEQYF. For the CDR3, the DNA is TGTGCCAGCAGCGTCGACGGTACCTACGAGCAGTACTTC.